This T cell receptor beta chain came from a study of T cell responses to AZD1222 COVID-19 vaccine. TCRdb's table, derived via immunoSEQ multiplex PCR, lists solely in-frame clones and lacks some. The table records about 140,000 clones, around 89% of them present only once. CDR1 SGHVS and CDR2 FQNEAQ come from the germline V gene. Trimming removed 3 bases from V and 6 bases from J, with 15 bases in between. The CDR3 is 15 residues long. V is TRBV7-8 and J is TRBJ2-1, with D tentatively TRBD2 (6 bases). The clonotype was recovered from an adult who received the AZD1222 COVID-19 vaccine. The starting material was peripheral blood, obtained 28 days after the second AZD1222 dose. Written as DNA, the CDR3 is TGTGCCAGCAGCTTGGCGGGGCACCCCTTCAATGAGCAGTTCTTC. Translating gives CASSLAGHPFNEQFF. Full variable domain (rest looked up from reference TRBV7-8 and TRBJ2-1): GAGVSQSPRYKVAKRGQDVALRCDPISGHVSLFWYQQALGQGPEFLTYFQNEAQLDKSGLPSDRFFAERPEGSVSTLKIQRTQQEDSAVYLCASSLAGHPFNEQFFGPGTRLTVL.